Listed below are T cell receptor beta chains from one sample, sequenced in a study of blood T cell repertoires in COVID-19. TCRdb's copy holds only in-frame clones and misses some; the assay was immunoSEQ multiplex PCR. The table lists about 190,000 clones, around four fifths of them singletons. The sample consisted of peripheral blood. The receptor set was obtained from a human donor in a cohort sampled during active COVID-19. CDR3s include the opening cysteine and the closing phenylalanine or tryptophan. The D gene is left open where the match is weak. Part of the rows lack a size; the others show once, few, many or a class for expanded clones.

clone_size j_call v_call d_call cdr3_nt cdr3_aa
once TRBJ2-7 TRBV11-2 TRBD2 TGTGCCAGCAGCTTAGATAGCGGGAGGGGCGAGCAGTACTTC CASSLDSGRGEQYF
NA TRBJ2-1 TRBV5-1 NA TGCGCCAGCAGCCGGCCAGGTTCAAGCTCCTACAATGAGCAGTTCTTC CASSRPGSSSYNEQFF
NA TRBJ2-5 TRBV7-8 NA TGTGCCAGCAGCCCCGGGGGGACCCAGTACTTC CASSPGGTQYF
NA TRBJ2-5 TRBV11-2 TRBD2 TGTGCCAGCAGCAATAGGCGGTGGGGGGGAGAGACCCAGTACTTC CASSNRRWGGETQYF
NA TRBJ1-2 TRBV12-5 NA TGTGCTAGTGGTTTGGTACCGGTTTCATCTTGGGGCTACACCTTC CASGLVPVSSWGYTF
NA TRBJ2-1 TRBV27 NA TGTGCCAGCAGTCCCTTCTTGCGGGCTGAGGGCAATGAGCAGTTCTTC CASSPFLRAEGNEQFF
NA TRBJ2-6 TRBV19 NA TGTGCCAGTAGTGGGAGCTCTGGGGCCAACGTCCTGACTTTC CASSGSSGANVLTF
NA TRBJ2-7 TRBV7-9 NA TGTGCCAGCAGCTCCGACAGCAAGTTCTCCTACGAGCAGTACTTC CASSSDSKFSYEQYF
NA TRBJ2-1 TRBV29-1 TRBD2 TGCAGCGTCAACAAGGGACTAGCGGGAGGTGATGAGCAGTTCTTC CSVNKGLAGGDEQFF
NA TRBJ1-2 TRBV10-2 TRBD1 TGCGCCAGCAGTGAGGGGTTGGACAGGACTCCCTATGGCTACACCTTC CASSEGLDRTPYGYTF
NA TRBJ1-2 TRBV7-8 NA TGTGCCAGCAGCTCCTGGGTCTCGGGTGGCTACACCTTC CASSSWVSGGYTF
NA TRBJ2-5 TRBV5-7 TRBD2 TGTGCCAGCAGCTTGGACGGGACTAGCGGGACGCTTAGGTACGGGACCCAGTACTTC CASSLDGTSGTLRYGTQYF
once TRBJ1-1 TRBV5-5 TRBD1 TGTGCCAGCAGCTTGGGGGTGGGACAGGCCAACACTGAAGCTTTCTTT CASSLGVGQANTEAFF
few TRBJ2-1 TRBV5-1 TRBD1 TGCGCCAGCAGCTTGGAGAGGGGGCGAGATCTTGAGGACAATGAGCAGTTCTTC CASSLERGRDLEDNEQFF
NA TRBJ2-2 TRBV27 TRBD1 TGTGCCAGCGGCCGGACAGGGGGCGGCGGGGAGCTGTTTTTT CASGRTGGGGELFF
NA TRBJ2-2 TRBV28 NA TGTGCCAGCAGTTTATCGGGGTACACCGGGGAGCTGTTTTTT CASSLSGYTGELFF
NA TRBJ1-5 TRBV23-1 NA TGCGCCAGCCCCCACAAAGTTTTCCAGCCCCAGCATTTT CASPHKVFQPQHF
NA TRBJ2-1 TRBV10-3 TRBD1 TGTGCCATCAGTGAGGCCTCGACAGGGGGGAATGAGCAGTTCTTC CAISEASTGGNEQFF
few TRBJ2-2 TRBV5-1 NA TGCGCCAGCAGCCCATGGGGCGGTATGAACACCGGGGAGCTGTTTTTT CASSPWGGMNTGELFF
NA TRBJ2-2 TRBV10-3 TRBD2 TGTGCCATCAGTGTAGCGGGTCGGGACACCGGGGAGCTGTTTTTT CAISVAGRDTGELFF
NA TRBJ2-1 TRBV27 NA TGTGCCAGCAGGTCGGGGCGGGGACCCTACAATGAGCAGTTCTTC CASRSGRGPYNEQFF
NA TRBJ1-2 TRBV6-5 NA TGTGCCAGCAGTTACGGACTGCGCTATGGCTACACCTTC CASSYGLRYGYTF
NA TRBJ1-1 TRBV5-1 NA TGCGCCAGCAGCTTGGCCGCGGGACTGGGCACTGAAGCTTTCTTT CASSLAAGLGTEAFF
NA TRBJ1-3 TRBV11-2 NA TGTGCCAGCAGCTCACCGACAGCCTCTGGAAACACCATATATTTT CASSSPTASGNTIYF
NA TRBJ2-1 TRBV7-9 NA TGTGCCAGCAGCTATGGTAGCGAATACAATGAGCAGTTCTTC CASSYGSEYNEQFF
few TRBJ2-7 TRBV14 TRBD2 TGTGCCAGCAGCCAAGAGGGCACTAGCGGGAGAATATGGGACGAGCAGTACTTC CASSQEGTSGRIWDEQYF
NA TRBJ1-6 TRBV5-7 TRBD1 TGTGCCAGCAGCTTCGGACAGGGGCAATCCTATAATTCACCCCTCCACTTT CASSFGQGQSYNSPLHF
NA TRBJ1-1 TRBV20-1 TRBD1 TGCAGTGCTAGTAGGGGGACAGTGAACACTGAAGCTTTCTTT CSASRGTVNTEAFF
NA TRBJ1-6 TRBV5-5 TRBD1 TGTGCCAGCAGCCTGACAGGGGGCGTCGAGAATTCACCCCTCCACTTT CASSLTGGVENSPLHF
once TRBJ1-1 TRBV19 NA TGTGCCACTAAGGACAGACCAAACACTGAAGCTTTCTTT CATKDRPNTEAFF
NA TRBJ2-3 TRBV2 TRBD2 TGTGCCAGCATGAGCGGGAGAACAGATACGCAGTATTTT CASMSGRTDTQYF